Listed here are 20 T cell receptor beta chains from one sample, sequenced in a study of Tregs in tolerant kidney transplant recipients. Profiling relied on immunoSEQ multiplex PCR, and the TCRdb table lists in-frame clones only, not all of them. Counted here are some 90,000 clones, approximately 94% occurring once; the ten biggest clones make up over 4%. Sample: CD8+ T cells from blood. Every receptor here comes from a human donor in good health.

This rearrangement joins TRBV6-1 to TRBJ1-5; D perhaps matches TRBD1 (6 bases). The CDR3 totals 15 residues. The germline V and J ends were trimmed by 5 bases and 1 base, with 12 bases remaining between them. Looked up from germline, CDR1 is MNHNS and CDR2 is SASEGT. Written as DNA, the CDR3 is TGTGCCAGCAGTACCGGGACACAAAGCAATCAGCCCCAGCATTTT. It yields the protein CASSTGTQSNQPQHF.

V is TRBV18 and J is TRBJ2-7; 10 bases line up with TRBD1. The CDR3 is 16 residues long. Germline V gene data show CDR1 as KGHSH and CDR2 as LQKENI. V lost 0 bases, J lost 2 bases, and 4 bases stayed unmatched. CDR3 sequence reads: CASSPPDGTGAYEQYF. CDR3 nucleotides: TGTGCCAGCTCACCACCGGACGGGACAGGGGCCTACGAGCAGTACTTC.

This chain uses TRBV2 with TRBJ1-5; D might be TRBD1 (5 bases). V lost 7 bases, J lost 5 bases, and 18 bases lay in between. This CDR3 region has 15 residues. From germline, CDR1 is SNHLY and CDR2 FYNNEI. This CDR3 reads CASTHPGGVHQPQHF. Written as DNA, the CDR3 is TGTGCCAGCACCCACCCCGGGGGGGTTCATCAGCCCCAGCATTTT.

The V and J genes are TRBV29-1 and TRBJ2-3; TRBD1 matches 12 bases. From germline, CDR1 is SQVTM and CDR2 ANQGSEA. The CDR3 is 15 residues long. Trimming took 3 bases from V and 5 from J; bases not matched to a gene: 6. CDR3 sequence reads: CSVDTGTGGEDTQYF. In DNA form, the CDR3 reads TGCAGCGTTGATACCGGGACAGGGGGCGAAGATACGCAGTATTTT.

This clone was counted a few times. The chain uses TRBV27 and TRBJ1-5; 9 bases are shared with TRBD1. There are 17 residues in the CDR3. CDR1 and CDR2 (germline): MNHEY, SMNVEV (reference sequence). V gave up 5 bases and J gave up 1 base; unmatched junction bases: 9. CDR3 in DNA: TGTGCCAGCAGTACCATAGGGACAGGGATGAGCAATCAGCCCCAGCATTTT. It is translated as CASSTIGTGMSNQPQHF.

The CDR3 DNA reads TGTGCCAACTGGGTAGATGGGGAAAAACTGTTTTTT. Residues: CANWVDGEKLFF. V usage is TRBV5-8 and J usage is TRBJ1-4; D uncertain. Germline V lookup: CDR1 SGHTS, CDR2 YDEGEE. The CDR3 totals 12 residues. Trimming took off 9 bases at V and 8 bases at J, with 14 bases between the two ends.

The J gene is TRBJ2-3, the V gene TRBV11-1; D ambiguous. Germline V gene data show CDR1 as SGHAT and CDR2 as FQDESV (reference sequence). This CDR3 comprises 14 residues. Trimming took off 3 bases at V and 4 bases at J, with 11 bases between the two ends. The CDR3 DNA follows: TGTGCCAGCAGCTTTCGGCAGGCACCAGATACGCAGTATTTT. This codes for CASSFRQAPDTQYF.

J is TRBJ2-7 and V is TRBV6-6; 8 bases are shared with TRBD1. V was pared by 0 bases and J by 4 bases, with 8 bases of the junction left unmatched. The CDR3 spans 16 residues. The V gene's germline CDR1 is MNHNY and CDR2 SVGAGI (reference sequence). CDR3 region: CASSYSTEQGAYEQYF. The DNA of the CDR3 is TGTGCCAGCAGTTACTCAACGGAGCAGGGGGCATACGAGCAGTACTTC.

This chain uses TRBV4-1 with TRBJ2-2; D gene unclear. Between the trimmed V and J ends, which lost 1 base and 0 bases, there was a span of 9 bases. This CDR3 contains 16 residues. Per the germline V gene, CDR1 is MGHRA and CDR2 is YSYEKL. The CDR3 here is CASSQVQSANTGELFF. DNA for the CDR3: TGCGCCAGCAGCCAAGTACAGTCTGCGAACACCGGGGAGCTGTTTTTT.

The CDR3 reads CASSDRDPTSYEQYF. The CDR3 nucleotides are TGTGCCAGTAGTGACAGGGACCCGACCTCCTACGAGCAGTACTTC. V gene TRBV19 combines with J gene TRBJ2-7; the match to TRBD1 covers 7 bases. CDR3 size: 15 residues. CDR1 and CDR2 from the germline V gene are LNHDA and SQIVND (reference sequence). V was pared by 5 bases and J by 0 bases, with 7 bases of the junction left unmatched.

The chain is built from TRBV6-6 and TRBJ1-1; 7 positions match TRBD1. The junction had 7 bases not matched to a gene; V was cut back by 2 bases and J by 1 base. Germline V gives CDR1 MNHNY, CDR2 SVGAGI (reference sequence). The CDR3 extends over 16 amino acids. The CDR3 region is CASSYPRTGRNTEAFF. DNA for the CDR3: TGTGCCAGCAGTTACCCGAGGACAGGAAGGAACACTGAAGCTTTCTTT.

The chain uses TRBV19 and TRBJ2-1; no definite D call. Trimming cost V 5 bases and J 12 bases, with 32 bases left between them. This CDR3 region has 18 residues. Germline-derived CDR1 and CDR2 are LNHDA and SQIVND (reference sequence). The CDR3 loop reads CASSPRVTRGGLTMRQFF. DNA of the CDR3: TGTGCCAGTAGTCCCCGGGTCACAAGAGGCGGATTAACAATGAGGCAGTTCTTC.

This rearrangement joins TRBV10-3 to TRBJ2-1; D not resolved. The germline V gene encodes CDR1 ENHRY and CDR2 SYGVKD. This CDR3 region has 12 residues. The germline V and J ends were trimmed by 8 bases and 6 bases, with 11 bases remaining between them. The CDR3 spells CAIGEFSNEQFF. The CDR3 nucleotides are TGTGCCATCGGAGAGTTTAGCAATGAGCAGTTCTTC.

V usage is TRBV29-1 and J usage is TRBJ2-1, with D possibly matching TRBD2 (5 bases). V was trimmed by 6 bases and J by 2 bases, leaving 5 bases between them. The germline CDR1 and CDR2 sequences are SQVTM and ANQGSEA. The length of the CDR3 is 11 residues. This CDR3 is CSVGAYNEQFF. DNA of the CDR3: TGCAGCGTGGGAGCCTACAATGAGCAGTTCTTC.

The J gene is TRBJ2-6, the V gene TRBV5-4; unclear D gene. Trimming pared 0 bases from V and 4 bases from J, leaving 11 bases between. Germline CDR1 reads SGHNT; CDR2 reads YYREEE (reference sequence). This CDR3 comprises 16 residues. The CDR3 here is CASSLDELSGANVLTF. DNA of the CDR3: TGTGCCAGCAGCTTGGATGAATTATCCGGGGCCAACGTCCTGACTTTC.

The V call is TRBV13, the J call TRBJ2-7, with 7 nucleotides matching TRBD2. Germline-derived CDR1 and CDR2 are PRHDT and FYEKMQ (reference sequence). V shed 2 bases and J 5 bases; nucleotides not matched to a gene: 3. CDR3 length: 13 residues. The CDR3 sequence: CASSLSTSNEQYF. Written as DNA, the CDR3 is TGTGCCAGCAGCTTATCGACTAGCAACGAGCAGTACTTC.

The rearrangement uses TRBV6-5 and TRBJ1-1; 8 bases match TRBD1. V was pared by 0 bases and J by 5 bases, with 8 bases of the junction left unmatched. The CDR3 is 16 amino acids. CDR1 is MNHEY and CDR2 is SVGAGI in the germline V gene. CDR3 bases: TGTGCCAGCAGTTACTCGATACCCAGGGGGCGAACTGAAGCTTTCTTT. It codes for CASSYSIPRGRTEAFF.

DNA for the CDR3: TGCAGCGTTGGGGCCTTACAGGGGGCGATGCGGGAGGGGTACCAAGAGACCCAGTACTTC. Translation: CSVGALQGAMREGYQETQYF. The chain is built from TRBV29-1 and TRBJ2-5; TRBD1 or TRBD2 may be the D gene (9 bases each). This CDR3 has 20 residues. V lost 4 bases and J 0 bases, leaving 30 bases between the germline ends. CDR1 and CDR2 (germline): SQVTM, ANQGSEA.

V and J are TRBV19 and TRBJ1-2, with D possibly being TRBD1 (5 bases). This CDR3 has 14 amino acids. The V and J ends lost 6 bases and 8 bases respectively, with 19 bases between them. Looked up from germline, CDR1 is LNHDA and CDR2 is SQIVND (reference sequence). CDR3: CASSLIGQGSGYTF. CDR3 in DNA: TGTGCCAGTAGCCTTATCGGGCAGGGTAGCGGCTACACCTTC.

CDR3 protein: CASSSQGVNTEAFF. The CDR3 DNA sequence: TGTGCCAGCAGCTCGCAGGGCGTGAACACTGAAGCTTTCTTT. The rearrangement joins TRBV7-9 to TRBJ1-1, with D possibly being TRBD1 (5 bases). Germline CDR1 is SEHNR and CDR2 is FQNEAQ (reference sequence). V was clipped by 4 bases and J by 0 bases, with 9 bases between them. This CDR3 contains 14 residues.